This record covers a single T cell receptor (beta chain). The sample is drawn from a study of T-cell reconstitution after alpha-beta-depleted transplantation in children. TCRbeta library preparation incorporated unique molecular identifiers. Via MiXCR, TCRdb re-called the PCR reads, giving one row per CDR3 protein. The sample includes some 200,000 distinct CDR3 sequences, 13% to 15% of them seen just once. V lost 0 bases and J 1 base, leaving 10 bases between the germline ends. The CDR3 runs to 15 residues. CDR1 is SGHDT and CDR2 is YYEEEE in the germline V gene. Sequences were derived from PBMCs from the stem cell graft donor, sampled from the stem cell graft. The receptor was derived from a human donor who donated a stem cell graft to a child with acute lymphoblastic leukemia. V and J are TRBV5-6 and TRBJ2-5, with no clear D. The CDR3 here is CASSLATGGQETQYF. In DNA, the CDR3 is TGTGCCAGCAGCTTGGCTACGGGCGGCCAAGAGACCCAGTACTTC.